This passage covers 13 T cell receptor beta chains from one sample sequenced in a study of PD-L1 blockade in urothelial cancer. Time point here: pretreatment peripheral blood. Sequenced by immunoSEQ multiplex PCR; TCRdb stores in-frame clones only, minus some. The sample includes 35,000 to 40,000 clones, just under 85% of them seen just once. Source: PBMCs, taken around atezolizumab (anti-PD-L1) treatment. The receptors originated from a man aged 80 or over with urothelial cancer.

The chain is built from TRBV6-1 and TRBJ2-4; 14 nucleotides line up with TRBD2. CDR3 length: 15 amino acids. The ends lost 4 bases at V and 15 bases at J; junction bases unmatched: 11. CDR1 MNHNS and CDR2 SASEGT come from the germline V gene. The CDR3 protein is CASSVATSGRAGGYF. The CDR3 DNA is TGTGCCAGCAGTGTAGCGACTAGCGGGAGGGCCGGAGGGTACTTC.

The chain joins TRBV5-1 to TRBJ2-2, with D perhaps matching TRBD1 (5 bases). This CDR3 contains 16 residues. Trimming stripped 0 bases from V and 4 bases from J, with 13 bases between. Germline CDR1 SGHRS, CDR2 YFSETQ. The CDR3 nucleotides are TGCGCCAGCAGCTTGGTCCCAGGGTCGGCCACCGGGGAGCTGTTTTTT. Its protein is CASSLVPGSATGELFF.

The chain is built from TRBV6-5 and TRBJ2-1; D possibly corresponds to TRBD1 (6 bases). The CDR3 consists of 13 residues. Trimming took 0 bases from V and 9 from J, leaving 9 bases between them. Germline CDR1 MNHEY, CDR2 SVGAGI. CDR3: CASSYSRGAEQFF. CDR3 in DNA: TGTGCCAGCAGTTACTCCAGGGGCGCTGAGCAGTTCTTC.

The chain couples TRBV13 to TRBJ2-3, with TRBD1 matching over 7 bases. J was trimmed by 0 bases and V by 4 bases; bases with no gene match: 10. CDR3 length equals 17 residues. Germline lookup yields CDR1 PRHDT and CDR2 FYEKMQ (reference sequence). CDR3 nucleotide sequence: TGTGCCAGCAGCTCCAGACAGGGCTCCCGAAGCACAGATACGCAGTATTTT. This encodes CASSSRQGSRSTDTQYF.

The chain uses TRBV9 and TRBJ2-7; TRBD2 aligns across 13 bases. Germline assignment: CDR1 SGDLS and CDR2 YYNGEE. The CDR3 is 16 amino acids. V trimming: 4 bases; J trimming: 3 bases; junction bases outside the gene matches: 7. CDR3: CASSSEGLAGRYEQYF. In DNA form, the CDR3 reads TGTGCCAGCAGCTCAGAGGGACTAGCGGGACGCTACGAGCAGTACTTC. The whole variable domain, remainder taken from reference TRBV9 and TRBJ2-7, is DSGVTQTPKHLITATGQRVTLRCSPRSGDLSVYWYQQSLDQGLQFLIQYYNGEERAKGNILERFSAQQFPDLHSELNLSSLELGDSALYFCASSSEGLAGRYEQYFGPGTRLTVT.

This chain uses TRBV5-1 with TRBJ2-2; D is perhaps TRBD2 (6 bases). This CDR3 has 15 residues. Germline loops: CDR1 SGHRS, CDR2 YFSETQ. The ends were cut back, 3 bases at V and 0 bases at J, with 9 bases in the middle. This CDR3 reads CASSSSASNTGELFF. DNA of the CDR3: TGCGCCAGCAGCTCTAGCGCGTCGAACACCGGGGAGCTGTTTTTT.

A remark on this clone: Relative to the germline gene, one junction end is altered; a read error may explain this. The rearrangement uses TRBV28 and TRBJ1-5, with D unresolved. CDR1 is MDHEN, CDR2 SYDVKM, per germline. The CDR3 spans 14 residues. This CDR3 reads CASNLLSGNQPQHF. CDR3 bases: TGTGCCAGCAATTTATTAAGCGGCAATCAGCCCCAGCATTTT. Based on the CDR3 plus reference TRBV28 and TRBJ1-5, the full variable domain is DVKVTQSSRYLVKRTGEKVFLECVQDMDHENMFWYRQDPGLGLRLIYFSYDVKMKEKGDIPEGYSVSREKKERFSLILESASTNQTSMYLCASNLLSGNQPQHFGDGTRLSIL.

V gene TRBV21-1 combines with J gene TRBJ1-5. TRBV21-1 is an annotated pseudogene. This CDR3 region has 16 residues. The CDR3 region has the DNA TGTGCCAGCAGCAAAGGAGGTCGAGGTAGCAATCAGCCCCAGCATTTT. This sequence encodes CASSKGGRGSNQPQHF.

V gene TRBV11-3 combines with J gene TRBJ2-1; no firm D call. Per germline, CDR1 SGHNT and CDR2 YENEEA. The CDR3 consists of 13 residues. The ends were cut back, 0 bases at V and 6 bases at J, with 6 bases in the middle. DNA for the CDR3: TGTGCCAGCAGCTTAGATTTAGTCAATGAGCAGTTCTTC. It is translated as CASSLDLVNEQFF.

The V gene is TRBV9, the J gene TRBJ2-7; D gene uncertain. Germline CDR1 and CDR2: SGDLS and YYNGEE. The CDR3 consists of 14 residues. V lost 0 bases, J lost 0 bases, and 7 bases lay in between. CDR3 nucleotides: TGTGCCAGCAGCGTAGACTACCTCTCCTACGAGCAGTACTTC. Translation gives CASSVDYLSYEQYF.

J is TRBJ2-7 and V is TRBV20-1; D call uncertain. Germline lookup yields CDR1 DFQATT and CDR2 SNEGSKA (reference sequence). The V gene lost 3 bases and the J gene lost 3 bases, with 6 bases spanning the gap. The CDR3 runs 11 residues. The CDR3 spells CSASEDYEQYF. In DNA form, the CDR3 reads TGCAGTGCTAGTGAGGACTACGAGCAGTACTTC.

This chain uses TRBV6-5 with TRBJ2-5; D remains unclear. Trimming shortened V by 4 bases and J by 3 bases, and 3 bases separated the two germline ends. The CDR3 extends over 11 amino acids. Germline lookup yields CDR1 MNHEY and CDR2 SVGAGI. CDR3 residues: CASSSKETQYF. DNA of the CDR3: TGTGCCAGCAGTTCCAAAGAGACCCAGTACTTC.

The CDR3, as DNA: TGTGCCAGCAGTCGAGACAGGTCTAACTATGGCTACACCTTC. It yields the protein CASSRDRSNYGYTF. The chain uses TRBV27 and TRBJ1-2, with a tentative D call TRBD1 (6 bases). Germline-derived CDR1 and CDR2 are MNHEY and SMNVEV (reference sequence). V was clipped by 5 bases and J by 0 bases, with 10 bases between them. The CDR3 is made up of 14 amino acids.